The entry below gives a single T cell receptor beta chain sequence along with its context. This specimen belongs to a study of monozygotic twins with inflammatory bowel disease. TCRdb processed the 5' RACE reads again and assigns one entry to each CDR3 protein, with no DNA. Its table records 110,000 to 150,000 distinct CDR3 sequences. Germline V lookup: CDR1 SGHAT, CDR2 FQNNGV. This CDR3 has 15 residues. The source is a human donor with ulcerative colitis or Crohn's disease, or a healthy co-twin of an affected twin (not recorded which). This rearrangement joins TRBV11-2 to TRBJ2-2; lacking DNA, the TRBD1 call made by TCRdb goes unchecked. Source material: blood. The CDR3 region is CASSLTQGWAGELFF.